These T cell receptor beta chains were read from a single sample in a study of cytomegalovirus exposure and HLA in healthy donors. Method: immunoSEQ multiplex PCR; TCRdb's copy keeps in-frame clones and lacks some. This sample has 90,000 to 100,000 clones; 70% to 80% occur once, and the top ten carry approximately 8%. The sample comprised PBMCs. The receptors were sampled from a female donor in good health and CMV-seronegative. CDR3s include the opening cysteine and the closing phenylalanine or tryptophan. A D gene is named only where the DNA matches it firmly. Where a row states a size, it is once, few, many or the class of an expanded clone; other rows omit it.

>TRBV28|NA|NA|TRBJ1-4
TGTGCCAGCAGTTACCAGAGGCCCGGGGGTGAAAAACTGTTTTTT
CASSYQRPGGEKLFF
>TRBV9|NA|TRBD2|TRBJ2-3
TGTGCCAGCAGCGTAGGGCCTAGCGGGGGCGGGGATACGCAGTATTTT
CASSVGPSGGGDTQYF
>TRBV11-3|NA|NA|TRBJ2-2
TGTGCCAGCAGCCCAGGGCCCGGGGAGCTGTTTTTT
CASSPGPGELFF
>TRBV6-5|few|NA|TRBJ1-3
TGTGCCAGCACCTACGGTGGGGCGCCTGGAAACACCATATATTTT
CASTYGGAPGNTIYF
>TRBV10-3|NA|TRBD2|TRBJ2-1
TGTGCCATCAGTGAAAGCGGGAGGATTTACAATGAGCAGTTCTTC
CAISESGRIYNEQFF
>TRBV7-7|NA|TRBD2|TRBJ2-5
TGTGCTAGCAGCTTAGAACCTAGCGGGCAAGAGACCCAGTACTTC
CASSLEPSGQETQYF
>TRBV19|NA|TRBD1|TRBJ1-1
TGTGCCAGTAGTATACAGGCAGGGGGCTTCACTGAAGCTTTCTTT
CASSIQAGGFTEAFF
>TRBV2|once|NA|TRBJ2-3
TGTGCCAGCAGTCAAGGCGGGTTTAAGGTCACAGATACGCAGTATTTT
CASSQGGFKVTDTQYF
>TRBV27|NA|NA|TRBJ2-5
TGTGCCAGCAGTTTCGGGGGATTACAAGAGACCCAGTACTTC
CASSFGGLQETQYF
>TRBV11-3|few|NA|TRBJ2-2
TGTGCCAGCAGCTCGCCAGTCGGGGAGCTGTTTTTT
CASSSPVGELFF
>TRBV11-2|NA|TRBD2|TRBJ2-5
TGTGCCAGCAGCTCACTAACGGGGTACGGGGGGCAAGAGACCCAGTACTTC
CASSSLTGYGGQETQYF
>TRBV5-1|NA|NA|TRBJ1-2
TGCGCCAGCAGCTTGGCCGGGGATAACTATGGCTACACCTTC
CASSLAGDNYGYTF
>TRBV5-4|NA|TRBD2|TRBJ2-3
TGTGCCAGCAGTTCCAGCGGGGCTAGCACAGATACGCAGTATTTT
CASSSSGASTDTQYF
>TRBV7-9|NA|TRBD1|TRBJ1-2
TGTTCCAGCAGCCCTAGACAGGGGGTGTTCTATGGCTACACCTTC
CSSSPRQGVFYGYTF
>TRBV30|NA|TRBD2|TRBJ2-7
TGTGCCTGGAGAGATAGCGGGGCACCCCTCCGCGAGCAGTACTTC
CAWRDSGAPLREQYF
>TRBV18|once|NA|TRBJ1-4
TGTGCCAGCTCACCCGACAGGCCCGGTGAAAAACTGTTTTTT
CASSPDRPGEKLFF
>TRBV4-1|NA|NA|TRBJ2-3
TGCGCCAGCAGCCAAGGGGGGGGGCTCACAGATACGCAGTATTTT
CASSQGGGLTDTQYF
>TRBV19|few|TRBD1|TRBJ1-2
TGTGCCAGTACCCTAGGGACAGGGGCTCGGTACACCTTC
CASTLGTGARYTF
>TRBV7-5|NA|NA|TRBJ2-2
TGTGCCAGAAGCTCCACCCCTTCCGGGACAACGAACACCGGGGAGCTGTTTTTT
CARSSTPSGTTNTGELFF
>TRBV6-5|NA|NA|TRBJ1-4
TGTGCCAGCAGTCCTGCGGGGGTAAATGAAAAACTGTTTTTT
CASSPAGVNEKLFF
>TRBV25-1|NA|TRBD1|TRBJ1-2
TGTGCCAGCAGCGGACAGGGGGAGGGCTACACCTTC
CASSGQGEGYTF
>TRBV5-6|NA|NA|TRBJ1-4
TGTGCCAGCAGCTTATTAGACAGCCCTGAAAAACTGTTTTTT
CASSLLDSPEKLFF